This TCR beta chain came from a study of T cell responses to AZD1222 COVID-19 vaccine. Clones were read by immunoSEQ multiplex PCR, and TCRdb kept only the in-frame ones, dropping some. The sample has 150,000 or so clones, around 90% seen once. Trimming left V 5 bases short and J 3 bases short, with 18 bases between. The CDR3 runs to 15 residues. From germline, CDR1 is SGHDT and CDR2 YYEEEE. The chain uses TRBV5-6 and TRBJ2-7; a weak D match, TRBD1 (6 bases). The origin of this receptor is an adult who received the AZD1222 COVID-19 vaccine. Sequenced here: peripheral blood, sampled 28 days after the second AZD1222 dose. CDR3 bases: TGTGCCAGCAGACCCGTACAGGGCCGACACTACGAGCAGTACTTC. The encoded protein is CASRPVQGRHYEQYF.